This T cell receptor (beta chain) was documented in a study of blood T cell repertoires in COVID-19. For the study at large: The origin of the acute and convalescent COVID-19 samples was the United States, Italy and Spain. Nucleic acid was either cDNA or gDNA, and it came from T cells, B-cell-depleted T cells, or PBMCs.

Original handling: For nucleated cells, counts were estimated from reference gene primer amplification. Here immunoSEQ multiplex PCR was the method, and the copy in TCRdb shows in-frame clones only, minus some. For V, J and clone size, that table is used; D and trimming come from the DNA. The table lists some 170,000 clones, 80% to 90% of them singletons. The germline V gene encodes CDR1 SGHAT and CDR2 FQNNGV. V gave up 5 bases and J gave up 8 bases; unmatched junction bases: 9. This CDR3 comprises 15 residues. The sequenced sample was peripheral blood. This clonotype was sampled from a woman aged 35 to 49 with COVID-19, enrolled during active disease. V gene TRBV11-2 combines with J gene TRBJ1-4; 9 bases match TRBD1. This CDR3 is CASSLTGQGVEKLFF. The CDR3 DNA reads as TGTGCCAGCAGCCTTACGGGACAGGGTGTGGAAAAACTGTTTTTT.